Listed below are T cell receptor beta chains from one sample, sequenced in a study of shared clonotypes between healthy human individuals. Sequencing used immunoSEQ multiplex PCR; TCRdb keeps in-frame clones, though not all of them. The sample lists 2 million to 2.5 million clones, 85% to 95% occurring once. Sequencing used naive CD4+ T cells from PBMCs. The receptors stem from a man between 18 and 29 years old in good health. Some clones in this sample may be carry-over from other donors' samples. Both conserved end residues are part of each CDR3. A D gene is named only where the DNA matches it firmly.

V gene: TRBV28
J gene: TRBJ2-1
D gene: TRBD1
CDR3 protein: CASRSTGEKVYNEQFF
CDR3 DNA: TGTGCCAGCAGATCCACAGGGGAAAAAGTCTACAATGAGCAGTTCTTC

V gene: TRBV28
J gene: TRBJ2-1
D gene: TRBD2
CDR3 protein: CASRNSLGTSGINEQFF
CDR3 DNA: TGTGCCAGCAGAAACTCCCTCGGGACTAGCGGCATCAATGAGCAGTTCTTC

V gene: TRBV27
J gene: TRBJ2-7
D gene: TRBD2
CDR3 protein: CASSLSLAVTYEQYF
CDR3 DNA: TGTGCCAGCAGCTTATCCCTAGCGGTGACCTACGAGCAGTACTTC

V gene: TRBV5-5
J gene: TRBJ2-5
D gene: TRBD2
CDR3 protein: CASSLVLAGGETQYF
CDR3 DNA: TGTGCCAGCAGCTTGGTACTAGCGGGAGGGGAGACCCAGTACTTC

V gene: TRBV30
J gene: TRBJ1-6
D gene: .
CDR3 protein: CAWQLDSANSPLHF
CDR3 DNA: TGTGCCTGGCAACTGGACAGTGCTAATTCACCCCTCCACTTT

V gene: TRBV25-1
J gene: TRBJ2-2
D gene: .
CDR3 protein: CASMNAGTNTGELFF
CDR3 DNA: TGTGCCAGCATGAACGCGGGAACCAACACCGGGGAGCTGTTTTTT

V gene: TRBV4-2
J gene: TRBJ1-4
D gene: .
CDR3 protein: CASSPTVAATNEKLFF
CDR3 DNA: TGTGCCAGCAGCCCTACCGTAGCCGCAACTAATGAAAAACTGTTTTTT

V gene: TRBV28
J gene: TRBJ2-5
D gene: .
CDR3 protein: CASSLGTGQGRRETQYF
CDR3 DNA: TGTGCCAGCAGTTTAGGCACGGGGCAGGGTCGGCGAGAGACCCAGTACTTC

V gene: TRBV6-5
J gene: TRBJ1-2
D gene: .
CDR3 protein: CASSYRDTLYGYTF
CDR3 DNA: TGTGCCAGCAGTTATAGGGACACCCTCTATGGCTACACCTTC

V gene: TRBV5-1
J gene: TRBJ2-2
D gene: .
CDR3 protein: CASSFHIGELFF
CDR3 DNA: TGCGCCAGCAGCTTCCATATCGGGGAGCTGTTTTTT

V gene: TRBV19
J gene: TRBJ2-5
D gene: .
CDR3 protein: CASSIGGRGQETQYF
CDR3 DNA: TGTGCCAGTAGTATAGGGGGACGGGGCCAAGAGACCCAGTACTTC